The rows below give T cell receptor beta chains drawn from one sample of a study of T cell responses to AZD1222 COVID-19 vaccine. Profiled with immunoSEQ multiplex PCR; TCRdb holds only in-frame clones, not every one. The table records some 120,000 clones, roughly 88% of them present only once. The sample was peripheral blood, taken on day 0 of AZD1222 vaccination. The receptors derive from an adult in good health. Both conserved end residues are part of each CDR3. The D gene is left open where the match is weak. Expanded clones are given a class, and other clones once, few, many or no size at all.

j_gene: TRBJ1-1; d_gene: TRBD1; v_gene: TRBV5-6; abundance: .; CDR3nt: TGTGCCAGCAGCTTGTTGGCCCCGGGACAGGGGACTACCGAAGCTTTCTTT; CDR3aa: CASSLLAPGQGTTEAFF
j_gene: TRBJ1-2; d_gene: .; v_gene: TRBV10-1; abundance: .; CDR3nt: TGCGCCAGCACCTCAGGGGTGGAGAACTATGGCTACACCTTC; CDR3aa: CASTSGVENYGYTF
j_gene: TRBJ2-7; d_gene: TRBD1; v_gene: TRBV5-1; abundance: .; CDR3nt: TGCGCCAGCAGCAAGGACAGGAACCTCTACGAGCAGTACTTC; CDR3aa: CASSKDRNLYEQYF
j_gene: TRBJ1-3; d_gene: .; v_gene: TRBV5-1; abundance: once; CDR3nt: TGCGCCAGCAGCTTGGACAGCCCTTCGGACCCCATATATTTT; CDR3aa: CASSLDSPSDPIYF
j_gene: TRBJ2-3; d_gene: TRBD2; v_gene: TRBV11-1; abundance: .; CDR3nt: TGTGCCAGCAGCGTCTTAGCGGGGGGACGGGATACGCAGTATTTT; CDR3aa: CASSVLAGGRDTQYF
j_gene: TRBJ2-2; d_gene: TRBD1; v_gene: TRBV28; abundance: .; CDR3nt: TGTGCCAGCAGGCTGCCGGGACAGGGATACACCGGGGAGCTGTTTTTT; CDR3aa: CASRLPGQGYTGELFF
j_gene: TRBJ1-1; d_gene: .; v_gene: TRBV6-6; abundance: .; CDR3nt: TGTGCCAGCAAGGAGAACCAGCTTAGGGATACTGAAGCTTTCTTT; CDR3aa: CASKENQLRDTEAFF
j_gene: TRBJ1-2; d_gene: TRBD1; v_gene: TRBV6-4; abundance: .; CDR3nt: TGTGCCAGCAGTGAAATCCCGGGACAGGCCGGCTACACCTTC; CDR3aa: CASSEIPGQAGYTF
j_gene: TRBJ1-1; d_gene: .; v_gene: TRBV7-2; abundance: .; CDR3nt: TGTGCCAGCAGCTTAGCCATTCGTGCCCGCGGTGCTTTCTTT; CDR3aa: CASSLAIRARGAFF
j_gene: TRBJ2-3; d_gene: .; v_gene: TRBV29-1; abundance: .; CDR3nt: TGCAGCGTTGAAGCCCAGCGCACAGATACGCAGTATTTT; CDR3aa: CSVEAQRTDTQYF
j_gene: TRBJ2-7; d_gene: TRBD2; v_gene: TRBV6-1; abundance: .; CDR3nt: TGTGCCAGCAGTGAAGGGGCTAGCGGGGGGGCAGTCTACGAGCAGTACTTC; CDR3aa: CASSEGASGGAVYEQYF
j_gene: TRBJ2-6; d_gene: TRBD1; v_gene: TRBV6-1; abundance: .; CDR3nt: TGTGCCAGCAGTGAAGGTGGACAGGGGCCCTCTGGGGCCAACGTCCTGACTTTC; CDR3aa: CASSEGGQGPSGANVLTF
j_gene: TRBJ2-4; d_gene: TRBD2; v_gene: TRBV5-4; abundance: .; CDR3nt: TGTGCCAGCAGCTTGGACGGGACTAGCGGGGGTCGACCCACCGGCTTC; CDR3aa: CASSLDGTSGGRPTGF
j_gene: TRBJ2-5; d_gene: TRBD2; v_gene: TRBV27; abundance: medium-sized; CDR3nt: TGTGCCAGCAGTTTAATCGGGAGGGAGACCCAGTACTTC; CDR3aa: CASSLIGRETQYF
j_gene: TRBJ2-3; d_gene: TRBD2; v_gene: TRBV5-4; abundance: .; CDR3nt: TGTGCCAGCAGCTTCCTAGCGGGGGGACGAAACACAGATACGCAGTATTTT; CDR3aa: CASSFLAGGRNTDTQYF
j_gene: TRBJ2-3; d_gene: TRBD2; v_gene: TRBV4-1; abundance: .; CDR3nt: TGCGCCAGCACCCAGCGGGGGGTTGGAGATACGCAGTATTTT; CDR3aa: CASTQRGVGDTQYF
j_gene: TRBJ2-1; d_gene: .; v_gene: TRBV18; abundance: .; CDR3nt: TGTGCCAGCTCACCGACCGCAGGGACGAGGGATGAGCAGTTCTTC; CDR3aa: CASSPTAGTRDEQFF
j_gene: TRBJ1-6; d_gene: .; v_gene: TRBV19; abundance: .; CDR3nt: TGTGCCAGTAGGCAGGGTTTCGATAATTCACCCCTCCACTTT; CDR3aa: CASRQGFDNSPLHF
j_gene: TRBJ1-1; d_gene: .; v_gene: TRBV19; abundance: .; CDR3nt: TGTGCCAGTAGTATACAAAAAGGAGCAGGTGTTGGCACTGAAGCTTTCTTT; CDR3aa: CASSIQKGAGVGTEAFF
j_gene: TRBJ1-4; d_gene: .; v_gene: TRBV2; abundance: once; CDR3nt: TGTGCCAGCCGTAAGGGGTCAACTAATGAAAAACTGTTTTTT; CDR3aa: CASRKGSTNEKLFF
j_gene: TRBJ2-1; d_gene: TRBD2; v_gene: TRBV15; abundance: .; CDR3nt: TGTGCCACCAGCAGGTCGGGCGGGGGGCCCCTGATTGAGCAGTTCTTC; CDR3aa: CATSRSGGGPLIEQFF
j_gene: TRBJ1-5; d_gene: .; v_gene: TRBV18; abundance: .; CDR3nt: TGTGCCAGCTCAATGCAGGGTGACCAGCCCCAGCATTTT; CDR3aa: CASSMQGDQPQHF
j_gene: TRBJ1-1; d_gene: .; v_gene: TRBV5-4; abundance: .; CDR3nt: TGTGCCAGCAGCTCCCGGTTGGCGAACACTGAAGCTTTCTTT; CDR3aa: CASSSRLANTEAFF
j_gene: TRBJ1-3; d_gene: .; v_gene: TRBV5-1; abundance: few; CDR3nt: TGCGCCAGCAGCTTGGTGACGCAGGGTCCTGGAAACACCATATATTTT; CDR3aa: CASSLVTQGPGNTIYF
j_gene: TRBJ1-1; d_gene: .; v_gene: TRBV4-3; abundance: .; CDR3nt: TGCGCCAGCAGCCAAGAAGACAGGAACACTGAAGCTTTCTTT; CDR3aa: CASSQEDRNTEAFF
j_gene: TRBJ1-2; d_gene: .; v_gene: TRBV7-2; abundance: once; CDR3nt: TGTGCCAGCAGCTTAGGACAGACCAACTATGGCTACACCTTC; CDR3aa: CASSLGQTNYGYTF
j_gene: TRBJ2-7; d_gene: .; v_gene: TRBV6-2/TRBV6-3; abundance: .; CDR3nt: TGTGCCAGCAGTTTCCCTCGCCCCATATCGAACGTAGAGCAGTACTTC; CDR3aa: CASSFPRPISNVEQYF
j_gene: TRBJ2-2; d_gene: TRBD1; v_gene: TRBV5-1; abundance: .; CDR3nt: TGCGCCAGCAGGTCTGGGACAGGAAGCACCGGGGAGCTGTTTTTT; CDR3aa: CASRSGTGSTGELFF
j_gene: TRBJ2-5; d_gene: .; v_gene: TRBV11-2; abundance: .; CDR3nt: TGTGCCAGCAGCTACTTGGGGGGACAAGAGACCCAGTACTTC; CDR3aa: CASSYLGGQETQYF
j_gene: TRBJ1-1; d_gene: .; v_gene: TRBV5-1; abundance: .; CDR3nt: TGCGCCAGCAGCCGACAGCCGAACACTGAAGCTTTCTTT; CDR3aa: CASSRQPNTEAFF
j_gene: TRBJ1-4; d_gene: .; v_gene: TRBV4-3; abundance: .; CDR3nt: TGCGCCAGCGGGACCTCAACTAATGAAAAACTGTTTTTT; CDR3aa: CASGTSTNEKLFF
j_gene: TRBJ2-7; d_gene: .; v_gene: TRBV28; abundance: .; CDR3nt: TGTGCCAGCAGCAAGGGCTTCGACTACGAGCAGTACTTC; CDR3aa: CASSKGFDYEQYF
j_gene: TRBJ2-3; d_gene: TRBD2; v_gene: TRBV7-2; abundance: .; CDR3nt: TGTGCCAGCAGTCGACTAGCGGGGGCCGGGTATTTT; CDR3aa: CASSRLAGAGYF
j_gene: TRBJ2-2; d_gene: .; v_gene: TRBV9; abundance: .; CDR3nt: TGTGCCAGCAGCTATCCCTGGGCAGCCTCCCCCGGGGAGCTGTTTTTT; CDR3aa: CASSYPWAASPGELFF
j_gene: TRBJ1-5; d_gene: TRBD1; v_gene: TRBV7-8; abundance: .; CDR3nt: TGTGCCAGCAGCTTAGTCACAGGGGTTCATCAGCCCCAGCATTTT; CDR3aa: CASSLVTGVHQPQHF
j_gene: TRBJ1-6; d_gene: .; v_gene: TRBV5-5; abundance: .; CDR3nt: TGTGCCAGCAGCTTAACGGTGGTGGCTATCCTCGGGAATTCACCCCTCCACTTT; CDR3aa: CASSLTVVAILGNSPLHF
j_gene: TRBJ1-4; d_gene: .; v_gene: TRBV10-3; abundance: .; CDR3nt: TGTGCCATCAGCGAAAGGGATGAAAAACTGTTTTTT; CDR3aa: CAISERDEKLFF
j_gene: TRBJ2-3; d_gene: TRBD2; v_gene: TRBV28; abundance: .; CDR3nt: TGTGCCAGCAGTTCCTTAGCGGGGGGAAACACAGATACGCAGTATTTT; CDR3aa: CASSSLAGGNTDTQYF
j_gene: TRBJ2-4; d_gene: .; v_gene: TRBV6-2/TRBV6-3; abundance: .; CDR3nt: TGTGCCAGCAGTTCGGACCGAGGTTGGGAAAACATTCAGTACTTC; CDR3aa: CASSSDRGWENIQYF
j_gene: TRBJ1-4; d_gene: .; v_gene: TRBV4-3; abundance: .; CDR3nt: TGCGCCAGCAGCCAAGAAGCCGGGGGGTCTAATGAAAAACTGTTTTTT; CDR3aa: CASSQEAGGSNEKLFF
j_gene: TRBJ1-4; d_gene: .; v_gene: TRBV28; abundance: .; CDR3nt: TGTGCCAGCGGGCCCCCGGCAACTTTCGCCGAAAAACTGTTTTTT; CDR3aa: CASGPPATFAEKLFF
j_gene: TRBJ1-2; d_gene: TRBD1; v_gene: TRBV6-5; abundance: .; CDR3nt: TGTGCCAGCAGACCGACAGGGGCCTCCTATGGCTACACCTTC; CDR3aa: CASRPTGASYGYTF
j_gene: TRBJ2-3; d_gene: .; v_gene: TRBV6-2/TRBV6-3; abundance: .; CDR3nt: TGTGCCAGCAGTTCCACACCGACTAGCACAGATACGCAGTATTTT; CDR3aa: CASSSTPTSTDTQYF
j_gene: TRBJ2-5; d_gene: .; v_gene: TRBV5-1; abundance: once; CDR3nt: TGCGCCAGCAAAGAGACCCAGTACTTC; CDR3aa: CASKETQYF
j_gene: TRBJ2-7; d_gene: .; v_gene: TRBV4-1; abundance: .; CDR3nt: TGCGCCAGCAGCCAAGACCCCTCCCCGCGTCAAGAGCAGTACTTC; CDR3aa: CASSQDPSPRQEQYF
j_gene: TRBJ1-1; d_gene: .; v_gene: TRBV4-2; abundance: .; CDR3nt: TGTGCCAGCAGCCAGGGGTTAGGCACTGAAGCTTTCTTT; CDR3aa: CASSQGLGTEAFF